The TCR beta chain described here comes from a study of cytomegalovirus exposure and HLA in healthy donors. Overall study: Among the roughly 370 genotyped donors, about 81% were placed in the Caucasian-associated ancestry cluster. Overall study results and limits: For cytomegalovirus status, the classifier reportedly gave diagnoses with high specificity and sensitivity.

The germline V and J ends were trimmed by 4 bases and 0 bases, with 14 bases remaining between them. This CDR3 is 16 amino acids long. Germline V gene data show CDR1 as SGHAT and CDR2 as FQNNGV. The PCR contained 60 Vbeta and 13 Jbeta primers. This table comes from immunoSEQ multiplex PCR, and its TCRdb copy is limited to in-frame clones, with some not included. Among 150,000 to 200,000 clones listed, approximately 81% were seen once. A note on this clone: Its antigen is not identified.

The source material was PBMCs. The sequence came from a woman in her thirties in good health and CMV-seronegative. The chain has TRBV11-2 and TRBJ2-3; possibly TRBD2 for D (6 bases). The CDR3 bases are TGTGCCAGCAGCTACGGGGCTGGGACTAGCACAGATACGCAGTATTTT. It yields the protein CASSYGAGTSTDTQYF.